Below are 21 T cell receptor beta chains sequenced from a single sample in a study of T cells in Graves' hyperthyroidism and ophthalmopathy. The CDR3 regions of TCR beta were amplified from RNA transcripts. A set of HTBI primers served as the primers for a first-round RT-PCR of the TCR CDR3. TCRdb re-analysed the multiplex PCR reads in MiXCR, keeping a single row per CDR3 protein. The sample carries under 400,000 distinct CDR3 sequences, around 23% recorded once. The sequenced sample was blood. Receptor source: a woman between 50 and 59 years old with Graves' hyperthyroidism.

The chain employs TRBV20-1 and TRBJ2-3; either TRBD1 or TRBD2 may fit D (6 bases each). The germline CDR1 and CDR2 sequences are DFQATT and SNEGSKA (reference sequence). This CDR3 is 14 amino acids long. Deletions cut 6 bases from V and 6 bases from J, with 19 bases between. The CDR3 region has the DNA TGCAGTGCCACAGGGTTACTAGCCGCCGATACGCAGTATTTT. This gives the protein CSATGLLAADTQYF.

This clonotype came up a few times. This chain joins TRBV4-1 and TRBJ1-4; D possibly corresponds to TRBD1 (5 bases). Germline-derived CDR1 and CDR2 are MGHRA and YSYEKL. CDR3 length: 20 amino acids. V was trimmed by 4 bases and J by 0 bases, leaving 24 bases between them. In DNA form, the CDR3 reads TGCGCCAGCAGCCGTCTTTCAGTTCCGGGACTGGAGGCAACTAATGAAAAACTGTTTTTT. Its translation is CASSRLSVPGLEATNEKLFF.

This clonotype came up many times. This sequence joins TRBV12-3 or TRBV12-4 and TRBJ2-1; D is undetermined. The germline V and J ends were trimmed by 7 bases and 2 bases, with 18 bases remaining between them. This CDR3 has 16 amino acids. The CDR3 region has the DNA TGTGCCAGCATCCTTTCAGTTGGGCCCCCCTACAATGAGCAGTTCTTC. This translates into CASILSVGPPYNEQFF.

The rearrangement uses TRBV2 and TRBJ2-7; the match to TRBD1 covers 9 bases. The V and J ends lost 5 bases and 5 bases, in that order; junction bases with no gene match: 7. The CDR3 runs 14 residues. Germline V lookup: CDR1 SNHLY, CDR2 FYNNEI. The CDR3 nucleotides are TGTGCCAGCAGTCGGGACAGGGAGGACCACGAGCAGTACTTC. As protein: CASSRDREDHEQYF.

This clonotype was recorded many times. J is TRBJ2-2 and V is TRBV7-2; 7 nucleotides agree with TRBD2. Looked up from germline, CDR1 is SGHTA and CDR2 is FQGNSA. Trimming cost V 5 bases and J 8 bases; bases outside gene matches: 14. This CDR3 is built from 16 residues. The chain's CDR3 is CASSRGLVGKEGELFF. The CDR3 DNA reads TGTGCCAGCAGCCGTGGACTAGTGGGTAAAGAAGGGGAGCTGTTTTTT. The entire variable domain, with the rest obtained from reference TRBV7-2 and TRBJ2-2, is as follows: GAGVSQSPSNKVTEKGKDVELRCDPISGHTALYWYRQSLGQGLEFLIYFQGNSAPDKSGLPSDRFSAERTGGSVSTLTIQRTQQEDSAVYLCASSRGLVGKEGELFFGEGSRLTVL.

This clonotype was found a few times. The chain uses TRBV15 and TRBJ2-1; no definite D call. V was clipped by 3 bases and J by 3 bases, with 12 bases between them. The CDR3 contains 15 residues. The germline V gene encodes CDR1 LNHNV and CDR2 YYDKDF (reference sequence). The CDR3: CATSSLVERYNEQFF. For the CDR3, the DNA is TGTGCCACCAGCAGCCTCGTGGAGCGCTACAATGAGCAGTTCTTC.

This clonotype showed up many times. The V call is TRBV29-1, the J call TRBJ2-3; 7 bases are a match to TRBD2. This CDR3 contains 12 residues. Per germline, CDR1 SQVTM and CDR2 ANQGSEA. Germline trimming cut 4 bases from V and 4 bases from J; bases unmatched to any gene: 2. CDR3 residues: CSVVAGADTQYF. DNA for the CDR3: TGCAGCGTTGTTGCGGGGGCAGATACGCAGTATTTT.

This clonotype turned up a few times. The chain is built from TRBV7-9 and TRBJ1-3; D not certain. The CDR3 spans 14 residues. Germline CDR1 SEHNR, CDR2 FQNEAQ (reference sequence). CDR3 protein: CVSGSRSSGNTIYF. CDR3 nucleotide sequence: TGTGTGTCGGGGTCCCGAAGCTCTGGAAACACCATATATTTT.

In this sample, this clonotype turned up many times. V gene TRBV6-4 combines with J gene TRBJ1-1, with D tentatively TRBD1 (5 bases). With 2 bases removed from V and 1 base from J, the gap between germline ends came to 5 bases. The CDR3 is made up of 13 amino acids. The germline gives CDR1 MRHNA, CDR2 SNTAGT. The CDR3 reads CASSDDRNTEAFF. The CDR3 DNA reads as TGTGCCAGCAGTGACGACAGGAACACTGAAGCTTTCTTT.

This clonotype has a handful of counts. CDR3 sequence (DNA): TGCGCCAGCAGCGGGGACACAGATACGCAGTATTTT. The encoded protein is CASSGDTDTQYF. The J gene is TRBJ2-3, the V gene TRBV5-1; D is ambiguous. Germline values: CDR1 SGHRS, CDR2 YFSETQ. V lost 4 bases, J lost 2 bases, and 5 bases lay in between. The CDR3 has 12 amino acids.

This sequence joins TRBV20-1 and TRBJ1-3; D is uncertain. CDR3 size: 15 residues. From germline, CDR1 is DFQATT and CDR2 SNEGSKA (reference sequence). V was shortened by 2 bases and J by 3 bases, with 14 bases between the two germline ends. CDR3 sequence reads: CSARIPGMGGNTIYF. The CDR3 region has the DNA TGCAGTGCTAGAATTCCGGGGATGGGTGGAAACACCATATATTTT.

There are a few counts of this clonotype. The chain is built from TRBV14 and TRBJ2-3; D unresolved. CDR1 is SGHDN, CDR2 FVKESK, per germline. V dropped 4 bases and J dropped 1 base, with 12 bases sitting between them. The CDR3 covers 15 residues. CDR3 nucleotides: TGTGCCAGCAGCCTAGCTAGATCGGGCACAGATACGCAGTATTTT. Protein sequence: CASSLARSGTDTQYF.

The genes are TRBV2 and TRBJ2-7, with D possibly being TRBD2 (7 bases). The germline V gene has CDR1 SNHLY and CDR2 FYNNEI. The CDR3 has 12 amino acids. Here the CDR3 reads CAGGESSYEQYF. The CDR3 DNA reads TGTGCAGGGGGGGAAAGCTCCTACGAGCAGTACTTC.

This clonotype was recorded at least ten times. The J gene is TRBJ2-7, the V gene TRBV2, with D perhaps TRBD1 (5 bases). Trimming shortened V by 0 bases and J by 4 bases, and 10 bases separated the two germline ends. CDR1 and CDR2 from the germline V gene are SNHLY and FYNNEI. CDR3 length: 14 residues. The CDR3 protein is CASSEATDKYEQYF. The DNA for the CDR3 is TGTGCCAGCAGTGAAGCGACGGACAAGTACGAGCAGTACTTC.

There are many counts of this clonotype. For the CDR3, the DNA is TGTGCCAGCAGCCAGACTCCCAGGAGCTCCTACGAGCAGTACTTC. Its protein product is CASSQTPRSSYEQYF. The chain joins TRBV3-1 to TRBJ2-7; no clear D gene. The V gene's germline CDR1 is LGHDT and CDR2 YNNKEL (reference sequence). Between the trimmed V and J ends, which lost 3 bases and 0 bases, there was a span of 12 bases. The length of the CDR3 is 15 residues.

The J gene is TRBJ1-5, the V gene TRBV24-1; weak D call: TRBD1 (5 bases). V was cut by 5 bases and J by 2 bases, with 6 bases left in between. Germline V lookup: CDR1 KGHDR, CDR2 SFDVKD. This CDR3 comprises 13 residues. CDR3 coding DNA: TGTGCCACCAGTGGGGGGGGCAATCAGCCCCAGCATTTT. Amino acids: CATSGGGNQPQHF.

This clonotype was detected many times. The chain carries TRBV5-5 and TRBJ2-7, with D tentatively TRBD1 (6 bases). This CDR3 has 14 amino acids. V was cut by 0 bases and J by 2 bases, with 9 bases left in between. Germline-derived CDR1 and CDR2 are SGHKS and YYEKEE (reference sequence). Here the CDR3 reads CASSLEQGTYEQYF. The CDR3 coding sequence is TGTGCCAGCAGCTTGGAACAGGGTACCTACGAGCAGTACTTC.

The chain combines TRBV12-3 or TRBV12-4 with TRBJ2-7; perhaps TRBD1 as D (6 bases). The CDR3 sequence is 14 residues long. V lost 5 bases and J lost 5, with 16 bases in between. This CDR3 reads CASSPPWGPDEQYF. DNA of the CDR3: TGTGCCAGCAGTCCCCCCTGGGGGCCCGACGAGCAGTACTTC.

This sequence joins TRBV2 and TRBJ2-5; D not resolved. The germline gives CDR1 SNHLY, CDR2 FYNNEI. V was pared by 6 bases and J by 3 bases, with 14 bases between. The CDR3 has 14 amino acids. CDR3 residues: CASSLAYPKETQYF. The CDR3 DNA follows: TGTGCCAGCAGCTTAGCTTACCCGAAAGAGACCCAGTACTTC.

This clonotype was observed many times. The chain has TRBV9 and TRBJ2-2, with D perhaps TRBD1 (6 bases). V gave up 5 bases and J gave up 6 bases, with 17 bases separating them. CDR3 length: 15 residues. Germline CDR1 is SGDLS and CDR2 is YYNGEE. The CDR3 region has the DNA TGTGCCAGCAGTCGGGACACCCGAACGGCCGGGGAGCTGTTTTTT. Residues: CASSRDTRTAGELFF.

The sample holds many counts of this clonotype. The V and J genes are TRBV2 and TRBJ2-2, with 11 positions matching TRBD2. CDR1 is SNHLY and CDR2 is FYNNEI in the germline V gene. With V trimmed by 4 bases and J by 5 bases, 6 bases remained unmatched. CDR3 length: 16 amino acids. CDR3 bases: TGTGCCAGCAGTGGGGGGGGGACTAGCGGAACCGGGGAGCTGTTTTTT. It encodes CASSGGGTSGTGELFF.